Below, 8 T cell receptor beta chains from the same sample are listed, as sequenced in a study of cytomegalovirus exposure and HLA in healthy donors. 60 Vbeta and 13 Jbeta primers were used in PCR. Generated by immunoSEQ multiplex PCR, the TCRdb table keeps only in-frame clones and is missing some. The table shows around 130,000 clones, with roughly 70% occurring only once. The specimen sequenced was PBMCs. Receptors originate from a man aged 40-49 years in good health and CMV-seropositive.

The chain carries TRBV28 and TRBJ1-5, with TRBD1 identical over 11 bases. Per the germline V gene, CDR1 is MDHEN and CDR2 is SYDVKM. This CDR3 comprises 15 residues. Losses at the gene ends were 3 bases for V and 6 bases for J; bases not matched to a gene: 4. Written as DNA, the CDR3 is TGTGCCAGCAGTTTTGGGACAGGGGGAGGTCAGCCCCAGCATTTT. It translates to CASSFGTGGGQPQHF.

This clone was found once. The rearrangement uses TRBV7-2 and TRBJ1-6; 7 bases agree with TRBD1. J was trimmed by 7 bases and V by 5 bases; bases with no gene match: 14. The CDR3 is 17 amino acids. Germline V lookup: CDR1 SGHTA, CDR2 FQGNSA. As DNA, the CDR3 is TGTGCCAGCAGCCCCGGACCGCGACAGGGCAAAAATTCACCCCTCCACTTT. This sequence encodes CASSPGPRQGKNSPLHF.

The rearrangement links TRBV5-4 to TRBJ1-1; the match to TRBD1 covers 7 bases. Germline CDR1 is SGHNT and CDR2 is YYREEE (reference sequence). There are 13 residues in the CDR3. With 4 bases clipped from V and 1 base from J, the junction kept 1 base outside the gene matches. The CDR3 sequence: CASSRDRNTEAFF. CDR3 sequence (DNA): TGTGCCAGCAGCCGGGACAGGAACACTGAAGCTTTCTTT.

The chain combines TRBV19 with TRBJ1-2, with D possibly TRBD1 on 6 matching bases. The V end lost 7 bases, the J end lost 8 bases, and 20 bases lay between the germline ends. Germline CDR1 is LNHDA and CDR2 is SQIVND (reference sequence). The length of the CDR3 is 14 residues. The CDR3 sequence: CASTRRTVKTGYTF. The CDR3 nucleotides read TGTGCCAGTACCCGGCGGACAGTTAAAACGGGCTACACCTTC.

This sequence joins TRBV7-6 and TRBJ2-1; D is perhaps TRBD1 (6 bases). CDR1 SGHVS and CDR2 FNYEAQ come from the germline V gene. V shed 5 bases and J shed 5 bases, with 19 bases lying between them. CDR3 length equals 16 residues. CDR3 sequence (DNA): TGTGCCAGCAGCGTTCTCTCGGGGAAGGGGGACAATGAGCAGTTCTTC. Translation: CASSVLSGKGDNEQFF.

This chain connects TRBV7-9 to TRBJ1-1; 8 bases map to TRBD1. The CDR3 runs 15 residues. With 5 bases clipped from V and 5 bases from J, the junction kept 10 bases outside the gene matches. Germline CDR1 is SEHNR and CDR2 is FQNEAQ (reference sequence). CDR3 bases: TGTGCCAGCAGCCAACACGGACAGGGAGAGACTGAAGCTTTCTTT. Its protein product is CASSQHGQGETEAFF.

The chain recombines TRBV7-9 with TRBJ2-3; weak D call: TRBD2 (5 bases). V lost 0 bases, J lost 4 bases, and 11 bases lay in between. The CDR3 loop spans 15 amino acids. Germline V gene data show CDR1 as SEHNR and CDR2 as FQNEAQ (reference sequence). In DNA form, the CDR3 reads TGTGCCAGCAGCTTAGCGGGGAGAGGCTCAGATACGCAGTATTTT. Translating gives CASSLAGRGSDTQYF.

The chain joins TRBV10-3 to TRBJ2-6, with TRBD1 identical over 9 bases. The CDR3 has 16 amino acids. Losses at the gene ends were 2 bases for V and 4 bases for J; bases not matched to a gene: 3. Germline-derived CDR1 and CDR2 are ENHRY and SYGVKD. CDR3 residues: CAISEGQGTGANVLTF. DNA for the CDR3: TGTGCCATCAGTGAGGGACAGGGGACAGGGGCCAACGTCCTGACTTTC.